One sample yielded the 30 T cell receptor beta chains listed below, sequenced in a study of shared clonotypes between healthy human individuals. This table comes from immunoSEQ multiplex PCR, and its TCRdb copy is limited to in-frame clones, with some not included. The repertoire holds roughly 2.5 million clones, with 85% to 95% as singletons. Sequencing was carried out using naive CD4+ T cells sorted from blood. This sample's subset: CD45RA+ positively selected. The source of these receptors is a man aged 18 to 30 in good health.

The chain is built from TRBV11-2 and TRBJ2-7; 15 bases match TRBD2. Germline values: CDR1 SGHAT, CDR2 FQNNGV. This CDR3 comprises 19 residues. Trimming cost V 4 bases and J 2 bases; bases outside gene matches: 12. The CDR3 bases are TGTGCCAGCAGCTCGAGGACTAGCGGGAGGGCTCTCGTCCCCTACGAGCAGTACTTC. The encoded protein is CASSSRTSGRALVPYEQYF.

With respect to this clone: This sample also contains other DNA sequences that code for the same CDR3. The chain carries TRBV28 and TRBJ1-2; no definite D call. Trimming stripped 6 bases from V and 3 bases from J, with 11 bases between. The CDR3 length is 13 residues. Germline-derived CDR1 and CDR2 are MDHEN and SYDVKM. Here the CDR3 DNA reads TGTGCCAGCAGCCTTCGGGCGGACTATGGCTACACCTTC. Protein product: CASSLRADYGYTF.

This clone has more than one count but fewer than ten. This CDR3 is also generated by other DNA sequences in the sample. J is TRBJ2-7 and V is TRBV5-6; D ambiguous. Trimming took 0 bases from V and 4 from J, leaving 2 bases between them. The germline gives CDR1 SGHDT, CDR2 YYEEEE. This CDR3 is 11 amino acids long. The CDR3 coding sequence is TGTGCCAGCAGCTTGGATTACGAGCAGTACTTC. This encodes CASSLDYEQYF.

In its sample, this clone was seen once. This chain joins TRBV6-5 and TRBJ2-3, with TRBD2 identical over 8 bases. V was pared by 6 bases and J by 4 bases, with 9 bases of the junction left unmatched. The germline CDR1 and CDR2 sequences are MNHEY and SVGAGI. The CDR3 runs to 15 residues. CDR3 sequence reads: CASSESGSIADTQYF. The CDR3 nucleotides are TGTGCCAGCAGCGAAAGCGGGAGTATCGCAGATACGCAGTATTTT.

The chain has TRBV25-1 and TRBJ1-1; D not certain. Deletions cut 6 bases from V and 6 bases from J, with 20 bases between. The CDR3 has 15 residues. Per germline, CDR1 MGHDK and CDR2 SYGVNS. The chain's CDR3 is CASRKSGRPGSEAFF. The CDR3 DNA sequence: TGTGCCAGCAGAAAATCGGGCCGTCCGGGGTCTGAAGCTTTCTTT. The variable domain in full, completed from reference TRBV25-1 and TRBJ1-1, reads EADIYQTPRYLVIGTGKKITLECSQTMGHDKMYWYQQDPGMELHLIHYSYGVNSTEKGDLSSESTVSRIRTEHFPLTLESARPSHTSQYLCASRKSGRPGSEAFFGQGTRLTVV.

This chain links TRBV10-3 with TRBJ2-1; D is perhaps TRBD2 (7 bases). CDR1 and CDR2 from the germline V gene are ENHRY and SYGVKD. The CDR3 contains 15 residues. The V end lost 4 bases, the J end lost 8 bases, and 18 bases lay between the germline ends. DNA of the CDR3: TGTGCCATCAGTGTGGGGGGGGCCGATATGGATGAGCAGTTCTTC. The encoded protein is CAISVGGADMDEQFF.

The V and J genes are TRBV30 and TRBJ2-5; TRBD2 aligns across 9 bases. The CDR3 spans 17 residues. The V gene end was trimmed by 0 bases and the J gene end by 7 bases; junction bases not matched to a gene: 15. Germline V lookup: CDR1 GTSNPN, CDR2 SVGIG (reference sequence). CDR3 residues: CAWSVLRASGAPRTQYF. CDR3 DNA: TGTGCCTGGAGTGTACTTAGGGCTAGCGGGGCCCCCCGGACCCAGTACTTC.

The chain employs TRBV7-3 and TRBJ2-7, with no clear D. The CDR3 contains 13 residues. The germline CDR1 and CDR2 sequences are SGHTA and FQGTGA. Trimming left V 5 bases short and J 6 bases short, with 14 bases between. The DNA for the CDR3 is TGTGCCAGCAGCGGAACCCGAGGTTCCGAGCAGTACTTC. Its protein is CASSGTRGSEQYF.

This chain links TRBV6-6 with TRBJ2-1; the D is unclear. Between the trimmed V and J ends, which lost 0 bases and 12 bases, there was a span of 6 bases. Per germline, CDR1 MNHNY and CDR2 SVGAGI (reference sequence). The CDR3 is 11 amino acids. The CDR3 is CASSYSLTQFF. CDR3 DNA: TGTGCCAGCAGTTACTCTCTCACGCAGTTCTTC.

Comment on this clone: Other DNA sequences in the same sample also yield this CDR3. The chain couples TRBV9 to TRBJ2-1; D possibly uses TRBD1 or TRBD2 (5 bases each). Trimming pared 0 bases from V and 2 bases from J, leaving 9 bases between. This CDR3 comprises 15 residues. CDR1 and CDR2 from the germline V gene are SGDLS and YYNGEE. The CDR3 region is CASSVVGGPYNEQFF. The CDR3, as DNA: TGTGCCAGCAGCGTAGTTGGGGGACCCTACAATGAGCAGTTCTTC.

This clone was found once. The chain carries TRBV29-1 and TRBJ2-2, with D possibly being TRBD2 (5 bases). CDR1 and CDR2 (germline): SQVTM, ANQGSEA. There are 12 residues in the CDR3. CDR3 sequence (DNA): TGCAGTAGCCGGGAGAACACCGGGGAGCTGTTTTTT. Translation: CSSRENTGELFF.

This chain uses TRBV15 with TRBJ2-7; D gene unclear. The CDR3 contains 15 residues. With 0 bases removed from V and 4 bases from J, the gap between germline ends came to 13 bases. CDR1 LNHNV and CDR2 YYDKDF come from the germline V gene (reference sequence). The CDR3 DNA reads as TGTGCCACCAGCAGAGATCCCGGCGAGAATTACGAGCAGTACTTC. This translates into CATSRDPGENYEQYF.

The chain joins TRBV21-1 to TRBJ2-7; no DNA check was done on the table's D call, TRBD2. TRBV21-1 is a known pseudogene. There are 16 residues in the CDR3. CDR3 in DNA: TGTGCCAGCAGCAGTAGGACTAGCGGGGGGGACTACGAGCAGTACTTC. Residues: CASSSRTSGGDYEQYF.

V gene TRBV6-1 combines with J gene TRBJ1-6, with D uncertain. The germline V and J ends were trimmed by 0 bases and 6 bases, with 9 bases remaining between them. CDR3 size: 15 residues. Germline V CDR1 and CDR2: MNHNS, SASEGT. CDR3 nucleotides: TGTGCCAGCAGTGAAGCGCGCGGCGGTAATTCACCCCTCCACTTT. Protein product: CASSEARGGNSPLHF.

The chain links TRBV4-2 to TRBJ2-7; no definite D call. V was trimmed by 1 base and J by 3 bases, leaving 4 bases between them. CDR1 LGHNA and CDR2 YNFKEQ come from the germline V gene. This CDR3 is built from 12 residues. CDR3 sequence (DNA): TGTGCCAGCAGCCAAGGGCACTACGAGCAGTACTTC. Translation: CASSQGHYEQYF.

CDR3 sequence: CASSSPGTNSGNTIYF. Written as DNA, the CDR3 is TGTGCCAGCAGTTCCCCAGGGACTAACTCTGGAAACACCATATATTTT. The chain couples TRBV6-6 to TRBJ1-3; TRBD1 is a possible D gene (5 bases). Germline loops: CDR1 MNHNY, CDR2 SVGAGI (reference sequence). V was trimmed by 4 bases and J by 0 bases, leaving 13 bases between them. The CDR3 contains 16 residues.

The genes are TRBV28 and TRBJ2-3; 10 bases map to TRBD1. The CDR3 spans 17 residues. Trimming cost V 4 bases and J 7 bases; bases outside gene matches: 14. The germline V gene has CDR1 MDHEN and CDR2 SYDVKM. The CDR3 bases are TGTGCCAGCAGTTCCCTACCGGGACAGGGGACCTCTTATACGCAGTATTTT. It is translated as CASSSLPGQGTSYTQYF.

This clone has only one observation. V gene TRBV18 combines with J gene TRBJ2-5, with TRBD2 matching over 10 bases. Germline V gene lookup returns CDR1 KGHSH and CDR2 LQKENI. Trimming removed 4 bases from V and 1 base from J; junction bases left unmatched: 6. The CDR3 has 16 residues. CDR3 region: CASSLWTSGSQETQYF. The CDR3 DNA sequence: TGTGCCAGCTCACTTTGGACTAGCGGATCCCAAGAGACCCAGTACTTC.

The chain joins TRBV2 to TRBJ2-1; TRBD2 aligns across 10 bases. There are 15 residues in the CDR3. J lost 0 bases, V lost 8 bases, and 4 bases had no gene match. Germline loops: CDR1 SNHLY, CDR2 FYNNEI. The CDR3 DNA sequence: TGTGCCAGCGGATCTAGCGGGAGCTCCTACAATGAGCAGTTCTTC. Residues: CASGSSGSSYNEQFF.

The genes are TRBV4-3 and TRBJ2-3; 7 nucleotides match TRBD2. CDR1 is LGHNA, CDR2 YSLEER, per germline. Germline trimming cut 3 bases from V and 0 bases from J; bases unmatched to any gene: 12. This CDR3 spans 18 amino acids. The CDR3 is CASSQGPGWGGSTDTQYF. The CDR3 DNA follows: TGCGCCAGCAGCCAGGGCCCCGGGTGGGGGGGAAGCACAGATACGCAGTATTTT.

V gene TRBV28 combines with J gene TRBJ1-1; a possible D gene is TRBD1 (5 bases). This CDR3 contains 12 residues. Trimming took 1 base from V and 14 from J, leaving 14 bases between them. Germline assignment: CDR1 MDHEN and CDR2 SYDVKM. The CDR3, as DNA: TGTGCCAGCAGTTTATTCCCGCAGGGAAAGTTCTTT. Its translation: CASSLFPQGKFF.

The count of this clone is one. The V and J genes are TRBV28 and TRBJ2-6; perhaps D is TRBD1 or TRBD2 (5 bases each). Germline-derived CDR1 and CDR2 are MDHEN and SYDVKM. CDR3 length: 15 amino acids. Trimming removed 2 bases at V and 4 bases at J, with 9 bases between. CDR3 nucleotide sequence: TGTGCCAGCAGTTTACCCGGGGCCGGGGCCAACGTCCTGACTTTC. It specifies CASSLPGAGANVLTF.

The rearrangement uses TRBV6-1 and TRBJ2-5; possibly TRBD1 for D (6 bases). The CDR3 runs 14 residues. Germline lookup yields CDR1 MNHNS and CDR2 SASEGT. V was pared by 7 bases and J by 1 base, with 13 bases between. This CDR3 reads CASTKGDIQETQYF. CDR3 in DNA: TGTGCCAGCACCAAGGGGGACATCCAAGAGACCCAGTACTTC.

The chain couples TRBV11-2 to TRBJ2-7; 9 bases agree with TRBD1. CDR1 SGHAT and CDR2 FQNNGV come from the germline V gene. The CDR3 is 19 residues long. Trimming cost V 0 bases and J 0 bases; bases outside gene matches: 12. The DNA of the CDR3 is TGTGCCAGCAGCTTAGATCGCGGGACAGGGTACGGGGGCTCCTACGAGCAGTACTTC. Protein sequence: CASSLDRGTGYGGSYEQYF.

The J gene is TRBJ2-2, the V gene TRBV6-5; D is ambiguous. The CDR3 contains 16 residues. V lost 2 bases, J lost 5 bases, and 15 bases lay in between. Germline lookup yields CDR1 MNHEY and CDR2 SVGAGI. The chain's CDR3 is CASSYVGRPMTGELFF. CDR3 DNA: TGTGCCAGCAGTTACGTGGGCAGGCCAATGACCGGGGAGCTGTTTTTT.

The count of this clone is one. The V call is TRBV10-1, the J call TRBJ1-5; 8 bases match TRBD1. V lost 6 bases, J lost 1 base, and 14 bases stayed unmatched. The CDR3 totals 18 residues. CDR1 is WNHNN and CDR2 is SYGVQD in the germline V gene (reference sequence). CDR3 in amino acids: CASSQQDRVDLSNQPQHF. As DNA, the CDR3 is TGCGCCAGCAGCCAACAGGACAGGGTGGACCTCAGCAATCAGCCCCAGCATTTT.

The table lists this clone with a count of one. The chain is built from TRBV6-5 and TRBJ2-4; 7 bases fit TRBD1. J lost 0 bases, V lost 5 bases, and 1 base had no gene match. The germline CDR1 and CDR2 sequences are MNHEY and SVGAGI. The length of the CDR3 is 14 residues. CDR3 coding DNA: TGTGCCAGCAGTACAGGGGTAGCCAAAAACATTCAGTACTTC. This encodes CASSTGVAKNIQYF.

The chain couples TRBV28 to TRBJ1-6, with a tentative D call TRBD1 (6 bases). Germline V gene data show CDR1 as MDHEN and CDR2 as SYDVKM. The CDR3 loop spans 14 amino acids. The V and J ends lost 2 bases and 9 bases respectively, with 11 bases between them. This CDR3 is CASSLAQGSSPLHF. CDR3 in DNA: TGTGCCAGCAGTTTAGCACAGGGCAGTTCACCCCTCCACTTT.

V usage is TRBV5-1 and J usage is TRBJ1-2, with D possibly TRBD1 on 5 matching bases. V was clipped by 4 bases and J by 4 bases, with 20 bases between them. The CDR3 is made up of 16 amino acids. Germline loops: CDR1 SGHRS, CDR2 YFSETQ. The CDR3 sequence is CASSASRQLQTYGYTF. CDR3 nucleotide sequence: TGCGCCAGCAGCGCCAGCCGACAGCTTCAGACCTATGGCTACACCTTC.

A single count supports this clone. The rearrangement links TRBV7-9 to TRBJ1-4, with 7 bases identical to TRBD1. After removal of 4 bases from V and 6 bases from J, the junction contained 8 bases not matched to a gene. This CDR3 region has 15 residues. Germline lookup yields CDR1 SEHNR and CDR2 FQNEAQ (reference sequence). The CDR3 sequence: CASSSATGFYEKLFF. The DNA for the CDR3 is TGTGCCAGCAGCTCGGCGACAGGGTTTTATGAAAAACTGTTTTTT.